Below, 31 T cell receptor beta chains from the same sample are listed, as sequenced in a study of PD-1 blockade in classical Hodgkin lymphoma (dated by TCRdb to 2019 to 2021). The library was built by means of the immunoSEQ multiplex PCR assay. Sourced from immuneACCESS, this table was stored by TCRdb with only in-frame sequences that have V and J called. A share of the clones is absent; for the studies checked, an unresolved V gene accounts for under half, and the remainder has no known explanation. This sample lists approximately 80,000 clones; around nine tenths were detected once. The ten largest make up less than 25% of the sample. The time point label for this specimen denotes: cycle 1 day 1 (C1D1), immediately before nivolumab initiation. Every trial patient had relapsed following autologous stem cell transplantation, and prior brentuximab vedotin exposure was what differed among cohorts A, B and C.

The specimen comprised peripheral blood mononuclear cells (PBMCs), sampled at baseline. The source is a human donor with classical Hodgkin lymphoma.

The gene calls are TRBV2 and TRBJ1-2; D uncertain. Germline lookup yields CDR1 SNHLY and CDR2 FYNNEI. V dropped 7 bases and J dropped 0 bases, with 12 bases sitting between them. The CDR3 runs to 14 residues. The CDR3 loop reads CASMSGIANYGYTF. DNA for the CDR3: TGTGCCAGCATGTCGGGAATAGCTAACTATGGCTACACCTTC.

The V and J genes are TRBV7-9 and TRBJ1-1, with TRBD1 identical over 8 bases. Germline trimming cut 8 bases from V and 1 base from J; bases unmatched to any gene: 6. The CDR3 extends over 14 amino acids. Per germline, CDR1 SEHNR and CDR2 FQNEAQ (reference sequence). CDR3 sequence (DNA): TGTGCCAGCTACGGACAGGGCGAGAACACTGAAGCTTTCTTT. As protein: CASYGQGENTEAFF.

V usage is TRBV4-2 and J usage is TRBJ1-4, with D unclear. The CDR3 has 16 amino acids. The V end was cut by 4 bases, the J end by 4 bases, with 16 bases between. Germline-derived CDR1 and CDR2 are LGHNA and YNFKEQ. The CDR3 spells CASSLATGFLNEKLFF. As DNA, the CDR3 is TGTGCCAGCAGCCTAGCGACCGGGTTCCTTAATGAAAAACTGTTTTTT.

This clone was observed once. The chain has TRBV7-2 and TRBJ2-2; D is ambiguous. From germline, CDR1 is SGHTA and CDR2 FQGNSA. CDR3 length: 15 residues. V lost 5 bases to trimming and J lost 3 bases, with 13 bases between them. The chain's CDR3 is CASSATRTHTGELFF. The DNA for the CDR3 is TGTGCCAGCAGCGCCACCCGGACGCACACCGGGGAGCTGTTTTTT.

This chain connects TRBV20-1 to TRBJ2-3, with D unresolved. Trimming cost V 6 bases and J 4 bases, with 8 bases left between them. From germline, CDR1 is DFQATT and CDR2 SNEGSKA (reference sequence). There are 11 residues in the CDR3. CDR3 in amino acids: CSASRPDTQYF. The CDR3 DNA reads TGCAGTGCGAGTAGGCCAGATACGCAGTATTTT.

J is TRBJ2-1 and V is TRBV10-3, with 7 bases that match TRBD1. Germline CDR1 ENHRY, CDR2 SYGVKD. V dropped 4 bases and J dropped 8; count of bases not matched to a gene: 8. The CDR3 has 14 amino acids. The CDR3 nucleotides read TGTGCCATCAGTGTAGATGACAGGGCTTATGAGCAGTTCTTC. Protein product: CAISVDDRAYEQFF.

The chain uses TRBV19 and TRBJ1-2, with unresolved D. The CDR3 sequence is 13 residues long. Trimming took 5 bases from V and 2 from J, leaving 9 bases between them. Looked up from germline, CDR1 is LNHDA and CDR2 is SQIVND (reference sequence). The CDR3 protein is CASSVTLNYGYTF. CDR3 in DNA: TGTGCCAGTAGTGTGACGTTAAACTATGGCTACACCTTC.

The rearrangement uses TRBV27 and TRBJ1-2, with D perhaps matching TRBD1 (5 bases). The CDR3 loop spans 13 amino acids. CDR1 and CDR2 from the germline V gene are MNHEY and SMNVEV (reference sequence). V was shortened by 6 bases and J by 6 bases, with 14 bases between the two germline ends. CDR3 in amino acids: CASRAGTGDGYTF. For the CDR3, the DNA is TGTGCCAGCAGAGCCGGGACGGGAGATGGCTACACCTTC.

The chain is built from TRBV30 and TRBJ2-3, with D possibly called TRBD1 or TRBD2 (5 bases each). Germline lookup yields CDR1 GTSNPN and CDR2 SVGIG (reference sequence). The germline V and J ends were trimmed by 3 bases and 0 bases, with 13 bases remaining between them. The length of the CDR3 is 15 residues. This CDR3 reads CAWSGDGSSTDTQYF. The CDR3 region has the DNA TGTGCCTGGAGCGGGGACGGTTCTAGCACAGATACGCAGTATTTT.

The V and J genes are TRBV29-1 and TRBJ2-2; 10 bases map to TRBD1. From germline, CDR1 is SQVTM and CDR2 ANQGSEA. V was pared by 7 bases and J by 5 bases, with 10 bases of the junction left unmatched. This CDR3 is built from 15 residues. The CDR3 region has the DNA TGCAGCGCCCGACTGGACAGGGGGGGGACCGGGGAGCTGTTTTTT. Translating gives CSARLDRGGTGELFF.

The chain joins TRBV5-1 to TRBJ2-5, with D unresolved. This CDR3 has 13 residues. Trimming stripped 4 bases from V and 0 bases from J, with 7 bases between. The germline CDR1 and CDR2 sequences are SGHRS and YFSETQ. The CDR3 spells CASSVSYQETQYF. The DNA of the CDR3 is TGCGCCAGCAGCGTCTCGTACCAAGAGACCCAGTACTTC.

This chain links TRBV2 with TRBJ2-7, with D unclear. This CDR3 contains 13 residues. The V end lost 2 bases, the J end lost 3 bases, and 8 bases lay between the germline ends. The germline CDR1 and CDR2 sequences are SNHLY and FYNNEI. The CDR3 DNA is TGTGCCAGCAGTGAAAGATCGGGCTACGAGCAGTACTTC. Its protein is CASSERSGYEQYF.

This chain connects TRBV27 to TRBJ1-5, with D maybe TRBD1 (5 bases). Trimming cost V 4 bases and J 4 bases, with 11 bases left between them. Germline-derived CDR1 and CDR2 are MNHEY and SMNVEV (reference sequence). CDR3 length: 14 amino acids. The CDR3 DNA sequence: TGTGCCAGCAGTTCGGCTTGGGGGAATCAGCCCCAGCATTTT. It is translated as CASSSAWGNQPQHF.

The chain joins TRBV2 to TRBJ1-2; D uncertain. V lost 6 bases, J lost 4 bases, and 15 bases lay in between. CDR1 SNHLY and CDR2 FYNNEI come from the germline V gene. This CDR3 region has 14 residues. The CDR3 DNA follows: TGTGCCAGCAGCGCCGCCAGGAGCAGCTATGGCTACACCTTC. This encodes CASSAARSSYGYTF. Full variable domain (rest looked up from reference TRBV2 and TRBJ1-2): EPEVTQTPSHQVTQMGQEVILRCVPISNHLYFYWYRQILGQKVEFLVSFYNNEISEKSEIFDDQFSVERPDGSNFTLKIRSTKLEDSAMYFCASSAARSSYGYTFGSGTRLTVV.

The rearrangement uses TRBV5-1 and TRBJ2-7, with 7 nucleotides matching TRBD1. V gave up 5 bases and J gave up 1 base; unmatched junction bases: 6. The CDR3 is made up of 14 amino acids. Looked up from germline, CDR1 is SGHRS and CDR2 is YFSETQ. The CDR3 nucleotides are TGCGCCAGCAGGAGGGACAGCCCGTCCTACGAGCAGTACTTC. Translation: CASRRDSPSYEQYF. Drawing the rest from reference TRBV5-1 and TRBJ2-7, the complete variable domain is KAGVTQTPRYLIKTRGQQVTLSCSPISGHRSVSWYQQTPGQGLQFLFEYFSETQRNKGNFPGRFSGRQFSNSRSEMNVSTLELGDSALYLCASRRDSPSYEQYFGPGTRLTVT.

CDR3: CASSRDLDTQYF. CDR3 coding DNA: TGTGCCAGCAGCCGAGACTTGGATACGCAGTATTTT. The chain has TRBV2 and TRBJ2-3; D is uncertain. V lost 6 bases to trimming and J lost 6 bases, with 10 bases between them. The length of the CDR3 is 12 residues. Germline V gene data show CDR1 as SNHLY and CDR2 as FYNNEI.

This sequence joins TRBV19 and TRBJ1-5; 11 nucleotides agree with TRBD1. CDR1 is LNHDA, CDR2 SQIVND, per germline (reference sequence). V shed 4 bases, J shed 7 bases, and the junction held 12 bases outside the gene matches. This CDR3 comprises 17 residues. CDR3 bases: TGTGCCAGTAGTAGTCTGGACCAAGGGACAGGGGGGCAGCCCCAGCATTTT. Translated, it gives CASSSLDQGTGGQPQHF.

The chain is built from TRBV19 and TRBJ1-1; weak D call: TRBD1 (5 bases). Trimming removed 9 bases from V and 5 bases from J, with 16 bases in between. Germline V gene data show CDR1 as LNHDA and CDR2 as SQIVND (reference sequence). The CDR3 contains 13 residues. This chain's CDR3 is CASTRVPWTEAFF. The CDR3, as DNA: TGTGCCAGCACCAGGGTACCTTGGACTGAAGCTTTCTTT.

V and J are TRBV28 and TRBJ1-2, with D unclear. Germline V CDR1 and CDR2: MDHEN, SYDVKM. The CDR3 has 14 amino acids. Deletions cut 2 bases from V and 2 bases from J, with 9 bases between. This chain's CDR3 is CASSLSAGNYGYTF. For the CDR3, the DNA is TGTGCCAGCAGTTTAAGCGCGGGAAACTATGGCTACACCTTC.

The gene calls are TRBV7-9 and TRBJ1-1; D might be TRBD1 (5 bases). Germline loops: CDR1 SEHNR, CDR2 FQNEAQ (reference sequence). Trimming pared 6 bases from V and 2 bases from J, leaving 28 bases between. This CDR3 comprises 19 residues. CDR3 amino acids: CASSLIRPGPPTLNTEAFF. For the CDR3, the DNA is TGTGCCAGCAGTCTAATTAGGCCGGGGCCGCCGACATTAAACACTGAAGCTTTCTTT.

The gene calls are TRBV7-9 and TRBJ2-2; 10 bases fit TRBD1. J lost 4 bases, V lost 5 bases, and 4 bases had no gene match. This CDR3 is built from 15 residues. From germline, CDR1 is SEHNR and CDR2 FQNEAQ (reference sequence). The DNA for the CDR3 is TGTGCCAGCAGCCTGGGACAGGGGACCACCGGGGAGCTGTTTTTT. This codes for CASSLGQGTTGELFF.

A single count supports this clone. The chain couples TRBV4-3 to TRBJ1-3; 7 bases align to TRBD1. Germline CDR1 LGHNA, CDR2 YSLEER. The CDR3 spans 16 residues. The V and J ends lost 3 bases and 0 bases, in that order; junction bases with no gene match: 5. CDR3 loop: CASSHATGVSGNTIYF. The CDR3 bases are TGCGCCAGCAGCCATGCCACAGGGGTCTCTGGAAACACCATATATTTT.

The V and J genes are TRBV5-1 and TRBJ2-6; D unresolved. Germline V gene lookup returns CDR1 SGHRS and CDR2 YFSETQ. The CDR3 runs 15 residues. Trimming removed 4 bases at V and 1 base at J, with 9 bases between. CDR3 nucleotides: TGCGCCAGCAGCATAGGCAATTCTGGGGCCAACGTCCTGACTTTC. The encoded protein is CASSIGNSGANVLTF. The whole variable domain, remainder taken from reference TRBV5-1 and TRBJ2-6, is KAGVTQTPRYLIKTRGQQVTLSCSPISGHRSVSWYQQTPGQGLQFLFEYFSETQRNKGNFPGRFSGRQFSNSRSEMNVSTLELGDSALYLCASSIGNSGANVLTFGAGSRLTVL.

V is TRBV28 and J is TRBJ2-7; 8 nucleotides match TRBD1. CDR3 length equals 16 residues. Germline V gene data show CDR1 as MDHEN and CDR2 as SYDVKM. V trimming: 7 bases; J trimming: 3 bases; junction bases outside the gene matches: 14. CDR3 sequence reads: CASTKKLGTGFYEQYF. The CDR3 DNA follows: TGTGCCAGCACCAAAAAGTTGGGGACAGGCTTCTACGAGCAGTACTTC.

The genes are TRBV2 and TRBJ1-1; D is unresolved. V was cut by 8 bases and J by 1 base, with 8 bases left in between. CDR3 length: 12 residues. CDR1 and CDR2 (germline): SNHLY, FYNNEI. The CDR3 sequence is CASLWGNTEAFF. DNA of the CDR3: TGTGCCAGCCTGTGGGGGAACACTGAAGCTTTCTTT.

The chain recombines TRBV5-6 with TRBJ1-5, with no clear D. The ends were cut back, 1 base at V and 0 bases at J, with 5 bases in the middle. CDR3 length: 14 amino acids. Germline loops: CDR1 SGHDT, CDR2 YYEEEE. This CDR3 reads CASSLWGSNQPQHF. The DNA of the CDR3 is TGTGCCAGCAGCTTGTGGGGTAGCAATCAGCCCCAGCATTTT. Drawing the rest from reference TRBV5-6 and TRBJ1-5, the complete variable domain is DAGVTQSPTHLIKTRGQQVTLRCSPKSGHDTVSWYQQALGQGPQFIFQYYEEEERQRGNFPDRFSGHQFPNYSSELNVNALLLGDSALYLCASSLWGSNQPQHFGDGTRLSIL.

The chain is built from TRBV4-2 and TRBJ1-3, with D maybe TRBD1 (6 bases). With 5 bases removed from V and 9 bases from J, the gap between germline ends came to 20 bases. Per the germline V gene, CDR1 is LGHNA and CDR2 is YNFKEQ. The CDR3 runs 15 residues. CDR3 sequence reads: CASSWGAGAEGTIYF. The CDR3 nucleotides read TGTGCCAGCAGCTGGGGGGCAGGCGCGGAGGGCACCATATATTTT.

CDR3 protein: CASSKDGYEQYF. In DNA, the CDR3 is TGTGCCAGCAGTAAGGACGGCTACGAGCAGTACTTC. The chain couples TRBV28 to TRBJ2-7, with unresolved D. Trimming left V 5 bases short and J 3 bases short, with 8 bases between. Germline V lookup: CDR1 MDHEN, CDR2 SYDVKM. The CDR3 has 12 residues.

The chain combines TRBV2 with TRBJ1-1; TRBD1 is a possible D gene (5 bases). Trimming removed 7 bases at V and 4 bases at J, with 13 bases between. This CDR3 spans 13 amino acids. The germline V gene has CDR1 SNHLY and CDR2 FYNNEI. The CDR3 is CASKNGGVTEAFF. DNA for the CDR3: TGTGCCAGCAAGAACGGGGGTGTCACTGAAGCTTTCTTT.

The genes are TRBV7-2 and TRBJ2-5, with D unresolved. The V end lost 0 bases, the J end lost 3 bases, and 5 bases lay between the germline ends. This CDR3 is 13 amino acids long. From germline, CDR1 is SGHTA and CDR2 FQGNSA. CDR3 sequence reads: CASSLAAKETQYF. CDR3 DNA sequence: TGTGCCAGCAGCTTAGCTGCTAAAGAGACCCAGTACTTC.

This clone was found once. The rearrangement joins TRBV7-9 to TRBJ2-7; no definite D call. The CDR3 has 14 residues. The germline CDR1 and CDR2 sequences are SEHNR and FQNEAQ (reference sequence). V dropped 5 bases and J dropped 6 bases, with 17 bases sitting between them. The CDR3 DNA sequence: TGTGCCAGCAGCAAACTCGAATCGCACCTCGAGCAGTACTTC. Translated: CASSKLESHLEQYF. Looking up the rest from reference TRBV7-9 and TRBJ2-7 gives the full variable domain: DTGVSQNPRHKITKRGQNVTFRCDPISEHNRLYWYRQTLGQGPEFLTYFQNEAQLEKSRLLSDRFSAERPKGSFSTLEIQRTEQGDSAMYLCASSKLESHLEQYFGPGTRLTVT.